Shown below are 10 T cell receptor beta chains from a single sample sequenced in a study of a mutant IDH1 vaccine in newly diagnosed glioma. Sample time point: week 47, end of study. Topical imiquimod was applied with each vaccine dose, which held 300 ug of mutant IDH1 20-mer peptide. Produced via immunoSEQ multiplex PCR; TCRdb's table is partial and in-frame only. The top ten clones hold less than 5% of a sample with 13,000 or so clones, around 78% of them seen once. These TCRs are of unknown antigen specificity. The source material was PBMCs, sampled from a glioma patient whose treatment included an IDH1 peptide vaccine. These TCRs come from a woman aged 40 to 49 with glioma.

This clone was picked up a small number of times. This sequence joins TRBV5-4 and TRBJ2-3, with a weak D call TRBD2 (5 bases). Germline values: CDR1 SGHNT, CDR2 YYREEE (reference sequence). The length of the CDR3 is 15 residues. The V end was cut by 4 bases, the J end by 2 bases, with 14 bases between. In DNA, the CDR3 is TGTGCCAGCAGCCCGTCGGGGTACTCCACAGATACGCAGTATTTT. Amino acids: CASSPSGYSTDTQYF.

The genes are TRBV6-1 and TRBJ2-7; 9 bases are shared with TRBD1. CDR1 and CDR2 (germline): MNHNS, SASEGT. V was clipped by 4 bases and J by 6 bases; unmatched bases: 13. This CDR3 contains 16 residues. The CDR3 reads CASSGGDRVVDSEQYF. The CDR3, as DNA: TGTGCCAGCAGTGGTGGGGACAGGGTGGTTGATTCCGAGCAGTACTTC.

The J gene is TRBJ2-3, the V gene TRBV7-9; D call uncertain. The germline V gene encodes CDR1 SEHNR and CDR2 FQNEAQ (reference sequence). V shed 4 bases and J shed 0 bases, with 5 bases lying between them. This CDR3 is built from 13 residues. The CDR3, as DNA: TGTGCCAGCAGCTCTCCCAGCACAGATACGCAGTATTTT. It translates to CASSSPSTDTQYF.

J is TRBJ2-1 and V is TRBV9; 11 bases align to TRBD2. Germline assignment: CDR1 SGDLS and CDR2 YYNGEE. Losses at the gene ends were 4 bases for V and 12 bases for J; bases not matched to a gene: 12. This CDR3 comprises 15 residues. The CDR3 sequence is CASSQVAGGLGGQFF. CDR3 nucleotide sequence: TGTGCCAGCAGCCAGGTAGCGGGGGGGCTTGGCGGGCAGTTCTTC.

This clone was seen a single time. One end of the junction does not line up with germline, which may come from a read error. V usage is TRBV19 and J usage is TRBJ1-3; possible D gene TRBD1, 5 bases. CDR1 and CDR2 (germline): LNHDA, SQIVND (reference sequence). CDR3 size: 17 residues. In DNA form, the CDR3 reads TGTGCCAGCAGTAAAGCCCGGGGCAGCCGCTCTGGAAACACCATATATTTT. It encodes CASSKARGSRSGNTIYF. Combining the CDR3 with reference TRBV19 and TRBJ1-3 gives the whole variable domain DGGITQSPKYLFRKEGQNVTLSCEQNLNHDAMYWYRQDPGQGLRLIYYSQIVNDFQKGDIAEGYSVSREKKESFPLTVTSAQKNPTAFYLCASSKARGSRSGNTIYFGEGSWLTVV.

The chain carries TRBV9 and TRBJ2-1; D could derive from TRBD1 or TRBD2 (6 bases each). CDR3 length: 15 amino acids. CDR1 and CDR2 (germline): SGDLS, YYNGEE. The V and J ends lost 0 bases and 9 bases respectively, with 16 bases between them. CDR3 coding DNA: TGTGCCAGCAGCGTAGAGGGGGGCCCTGGGGGTGAGCAGTTCTTC. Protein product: CASSVEGGPGGEQFF.

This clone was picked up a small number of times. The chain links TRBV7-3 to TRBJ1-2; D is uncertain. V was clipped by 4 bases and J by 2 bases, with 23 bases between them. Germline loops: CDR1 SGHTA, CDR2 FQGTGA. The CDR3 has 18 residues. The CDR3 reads CASSSPVWEDGLNYGYTF. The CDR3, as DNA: TGTGCCAGCAGCTCACCCGTCTGGGAGGACGGCTTGAACTATGGCTACACCTTC.

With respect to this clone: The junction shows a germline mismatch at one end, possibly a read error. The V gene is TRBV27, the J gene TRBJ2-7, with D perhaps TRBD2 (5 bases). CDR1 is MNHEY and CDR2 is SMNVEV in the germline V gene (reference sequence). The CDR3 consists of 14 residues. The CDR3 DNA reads TGTGCCAGCAGTCTATCGGGATCCAAATACGAGCAGTACTTC. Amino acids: CASSLSGSKYEQYF.

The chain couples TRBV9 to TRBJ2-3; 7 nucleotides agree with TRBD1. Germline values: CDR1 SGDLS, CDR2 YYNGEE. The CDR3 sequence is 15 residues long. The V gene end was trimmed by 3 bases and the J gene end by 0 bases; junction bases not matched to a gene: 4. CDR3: CASSARDSSTDTQYF. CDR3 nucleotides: TGTGCCAGCAGCGCCCGGGACAGCAGCACAGATACGCAGTATTTT.

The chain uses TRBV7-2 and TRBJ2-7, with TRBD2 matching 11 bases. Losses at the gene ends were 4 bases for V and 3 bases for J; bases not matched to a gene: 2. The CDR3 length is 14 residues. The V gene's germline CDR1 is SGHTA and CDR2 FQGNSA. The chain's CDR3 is CASSSTSGSYEQYF. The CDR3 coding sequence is TGTGCCAGCAGCTCCACTAGCGGGAGCTACGAGCAGTACTTC.